The next 25 T cell receptor beta chains were all read from a single sample in a study of blood T cell repertoires in COVID-19. Sequenced by immunoSEQ multiplex PCR; TCRdb stores in-frame clones only, minus some. The table includes fewer than 250,000 clones, under 90% detected once. Sequences were obtained from PBMCs or T cells enriched from blood (not recorded which). Every receptor here comes from a man in his fifties or sixties who had recovered from COVID-19.

The chain combines TRBV5-1 with TRBJ2-5, with 8 bases matching TRBD1. Germline loops: CDR1 SGHRS, CDR2 YFSETQ. The ends lost 2 bases at V and 2 bases at J; junction bases unmatched: 8. CDR3 size: 16 residues. The CDR3: CASSLGGTGVQETQYF. CDR3 in DNA: TGCGCCAGCAGCTTAGGTGGGACAGGCGTACAAGAGACCCAGTACTTC.

The gene calls are TRBV4-3 and TRBJ1-4; perhaps TRBD1 as D (6 bases). Germline V gene lookup returns CDR1 LGHNA and CDR2 YSLEER. The CDR3 covers 15 residues. Trimming removed 3 bases from V and 2 bases from J, with 10 bases in between. CDR3 coding DNA: TGCGCCAGCAGCCAGAACAGGGCGACTAATGAAAAACTGTTTTTT. It specifies CASSQNRATNEKLFF.

This clone was detected only a few times. This chain uses TRBV19 with TRBJ1-4; possible D gene TRBD1, 6 bases. Germline V gives CDR1 LNHDA, CDR2 SQIVND (reference sequence). CDR3 length equals 14 residues. The ends were cut back, 3 bases at V and 8 bases at J, with 13 bases in the middle. CDR3 region: CASSIYLTGEKLFF. CDR3 nucleotide sequence: TGTGCCAGTAGTATTTATCTTACAGGGGAAAAACTGTTTTTT.

This chain connects TRBV4-3 to TRBJ2-3; D not resolved. The CDR3 loop spans 14 amino acids. Trimming took 4 bases from V and 0 from J, leaving 8 bases between them. Germline CDR1 is LGHNA and CDR2 is YSLEER. Written as DNA, the CDR3 is TGCGCCAGCAGCCCATATACTAGCACAGATACGCAGTATTTT. This translates into CASSPYTSTDTQYF.

The chain carries TRBV27 and TRBJ1-2, with TRBD1 matching over 8 bases. The length of the CDR3 is 15 residues. V trimming: 0 bases; J trimming: 7 bases; junction bases outside the gene matches: 7. Per the germline V gene, CDR1 is MNHEY and CDR2 is SMNVEV (reference sequence). In DNA form, the CDR3 reads TGTGCCAGCAGTTTATCGGACAGGGCCGTCTCTGGCTACACCTTC. Translation: CASSLSDRAVSGYTF.

The chain carries TRBV5-4 and TRBJ2-3; possibly TRBD2 for D (6 bases). The V gene lost 2 bases and the J gene lost 4 bases, with 17 bases spanning the gap. In germline, CDR1 is SGHNT, CDR2 YYREEE (reference sequence). The CDR3 runs to 16 residues. CDR3 residues: CASSLLIGGQADTQYF. The CDR3 bases are TGTGCCAGCAGCTTACTTATTGGAGGGCAGGCAGATACGCAGTATTTT.

The rearrangement uses TRBV5-1 and TRBJ1-2; 12 bases line up with TRBD1. Looked up from germline, CDR1 is SGHRS and CDR2 is YFSETQ. The CDR3 is made up of 16 amino acids. With V trimmed by 1 base and J by 6 bases, 7 bases remained unmatched. In DNA form, the CDR3 reads TGCGCCAGCAGCTTGTCGTTTGGGACAGGGGGCCATGGCTACACCTTC. It codes for CASSLSFGTGGHGYTF.

This sequence joins TRBV5-5 and TRBJ2-7; TRBD2 is a possible D gene (5 bases). CDR1 is SGHKS, CDR2 YYEKEE, per germline (reference sequence). V dropped 2 bases and J dropped 4 bases, with 10 bases sitting between them. The CDR3 runs to 13 residues. Here the CDR3 DNA reads TGTGCCAGCAGCTTACAAGGGAGTTACGAGCAGTACTTC. Protein product: CASSLQGSYEQYF.

The chain combines TRBV11-2 with TRBJ2-7; 12 positions agree with TRBD1. Trimming cost V 6 bases and J 5 bases; bases outside gene matches: 5. The CDR3 loop spans 14 amino acids. CDR1 SGHAT and CDR2 FQNNGV come from the germline V gene. DNA for the CDR3: TGTGCCAGCAGGGGGACAGGGGGCGTCAACGAGCAGTACTTC. Protein sequence: CASRGTGGVNEQYF.

The chain couples TRBV7-2 to TRBJ1-2; 7 nucleotides align to TRBD1. There are 14 residues in the CDR3. Trimming at V came to 5 bases and at J to 7 bases, leaving 10 bases not matched to a gene. Per germline, CDR1 SGHTA and CDR2 FQGNSA. CDR3 sequence (DNA): TGTGCCAGCAGCCCCGGGACAGACTATTTTGGCTACACCTTC. Protein sequence: CASSPGTDYFGYTF.

The genes are TRBV7-8 and TRBJ1-5; the D gene is possibly TRBD1 (6 bases). The CDR3 totals 13 residues. V shed 5 bases and J shed 7 bases, with 12 bases lying between them. Germline CDR1 and CDR2: SGHVS and FQNEAQ. The CDR3 here is CASSTSQGQPQHF. CDR3 bases: TGTGCCAGCAGCACGTCACAGGGACAGCCCCAGCATTTT.

The chain combines TRBV6-4 with TRBJ1-1; TRBD1 matches at 8 bases. CDR1 is MRHNA, CDR2 SNTAGT, per germline. The CDR3 has 14 residues. V shed 5 bases, J shed 5 bases, and the junction held 7 bases outside the gene matches. CDR3 DNA sequence: TGTGCCAGCAGTTCCGGACAGGGAAAAACTGAAGCTTTCTTT. It codes for CASSSGQGKTEAFF.

The chain uses TRBV15 and TRBJ1-5; 8 positions agree with TRBD1. The germline gives CDR1 LNHNV, CDR2 YYDKDF (reference sequence). The V segment lost 0 bases and the J segment 6 bases; nucleotides outside the gene matches: 7. The CDR3 totals 16 residues. For the CDR3, the DNA is TGTGCCACCAGCAGAGATGAGAGGACAGGGCGTCAGCCCCAGCATTTT. This translates into CATSRDERTGRQPQHF.

The chain carries TRBV4-3 and TRBJ1-2, with 11 bases matching TRBD1. CDR1 is LGHNA and CDR2 is YSLEER in the germline V gene. The length of the CDR3 is 17 residues. After removal of 3 bases from V and 5 bases from J, the junction contained 11 bases not matched to a gene. CDR3 nucleotide sequence: TGCGCCAGCAGCCAGCAGGGAGGACAGGGGGCTATTTATGGCTACACCTTC. The encoded protein is CASSQQGGQGAIYGYTF.

This clone was seen only a few times. Written as DNA, the CDR3 is TGTGCCAGCAGTGTCCGGGACAGAATCTACAATGAGCAGTTCTTC. Protein: CASSVRDRIYNEQFF. The V and J genes are TRBV28 and TRBJ2-1; 7 positions match TRBD1. The CDR3 consists of 15 residues. Germline lookup yields CDR1 MDHEN and CDR2 SYDVKM. The trim removed 5 bases at V and 3 bases at J, leaving 7 bases unmatched.

V gene TRBV5-1 combines with J gene TRBJ1-1, with D possibly matching TRBD1 (5 bases). The CDR3 totals 15 residues. The germline gives CDR1 SGHRS, CDR2 YFSETQ. The V gene lost 3 bases and the J gene lost 4 bases, with 16 bases spanning the gap. In nucleotides, the CDR3 is TGCGCCAGCAGCTACTGGGGGGGAAAAAGCACTGAAGCTTTCTTT. Translation gives CASSYWGGKSTEAFF.

The V and J genes are TRBV3-1 (or the pseudogene TRBV3-2) and TRBJ2-7; 7 bases line up with TRBD1. Germline CDR1 reads LGHDT; CDR2 reads YNNKEL (reference sequence). J lost 5 bases, V lost 1 base, and 5 bases had no gene match. This CDR3 has 14 residues. CDR3 residues: CASSQGGQVNEQYF. For the CDR3, the DNA is TGTGCCAGCAGCCAAGGCGGACAGGTAAACGAGCAGTACTTC.

The V and J genes are TRBV2 and TRBJ2-2, with TRBD2 matching over 7 bases. V was clipped by 8 bases and J by 7 bases; unmatched bases: 4. The germline CDR1 and CDR2 sequences are SNHLY and FYNNEI. The CDR3 consists of 12 residues. The CDR3, as DNA: TGTGCCAGCGAGTGGGGGGGCGGGGAGCTGTTTTTT. Residues: CASEWGGGELFF.

The V call is TRBV11-2, the J call TRBJ2-3; tentative D call: TRBD2 (7 bases). V was clipped by 5 bases and J by 3 bases, with 15 bases between them. The CDR3 covers 15 residues. The germline V gene encodes CDR1 SGHAT and CDR2 FQNNGV. CDR3 sequence: CASSPGGGGTDTQYF. CDR3 DNA: TGTGCCAGCAGCCCCGGGGGCGGGGGAACAGATACGCAGTATTTT.

The chain uses TRBV6-5 and TRBJ1-4; no firm D call. The CDR3 has 12 residues. Trimming cost V 7 bases and J 2 bases, with 5 bases left between them. Per germline, CDR1 MNHEY and CDR2 SVGAGI. The CDR3 protein is CASMATNEKLFF. CDR3 sequence (DNA): TGTGCCAGCATGGCTACTAATGAAAAACTGTTTTTT.

The chain is built from TRBV7-8 and TRBJ2-4; possible D gene TRBD1, 6 bases. The germline V and J ends were trimmed by 2 bases and 6 bases, with 11 bases remaining between them. Germline lookup yields CDR1 SGHVS and CDR2 FQNEAQ. CDR3 length: 14 residues. The CDR3 sequence is CASSLTGSGNIQYF. CDR3 sequence (DNA): TGTGCCAGCAGCTTAACAGGGTCGGGAAACATTCAGTACTTC.

The chain has TRBV5-5 and TRBJ2-3; TRBD2 aligns across 7 bases. V shed 1 base, J shed 1 base, and the junction held 9 bases outside the gene matches. The CDR3 runs 17 residues. Per germline, CDR1 SGHKS and CDR2 YYEKEE (reference sequence). CDR3 loop: CASSLTWGGGGTDTQYF. The CDR3 bases are TGTGCCAGCAGCTTGACGTGGGGGGGTGGTGGCACAGATACGCAGTATTTT.

V is TRBV6-2 or TRBV6-3 and J is TRBJ1-2, with unresolved D. Trimming took off 2 bases at V and 7 bases at J, with 14 bases between the two ends. The CDR3 contains 14 residues. Germline V gene lookup returns CDR1 MNHEY and CDR2 SVGEGT. The CDR3 sequence: CASSYGREEVGYTF. CDR3 bases: TGTGCCAGCAGTTACGGCCGGGAGGAGGTTGGCTACACCTTC.

CDR3 loop: CASSPELGLPLGYGYTF. The CDR3 DNA is TGTGCCAGCTCACCCGAGTTGGGCCTACCCCTTGGCTATGGCTACACCTTC. The rearrangement links TRBV18 to TRBJ1-2; D remains unclear. Germline V CDR1 and CDR2: KGHSH, LQKENI. CDR3 size: 17 residues. The ends were cut back, 3 bases at V and 4 bases at J, with 21 bases in the middle.

The chain has TRBV6-6 and TRBJ1-1; a possible D gene is TRBD1 (5 bases). The CDR3 runs 15 residues. CDR1 and CDR2 (germline): MNHNY, SVGAGI (reference sequence). The ends were cut back, 2 bases at V and 4 bases at J, with 14 bases in the middle. DNA for the CDR3: TGTGCCAGCAGTTACCCAGGGCGGCGGGGCACTGAAGCTTTCTTT. This encodes CASSYPGRRGTEAFF.